The 31 T cell receptor beta chains reported below all come from one sample, sequenced in a study of shared clonotypes between healthy human individuals (dated by TCRdb to about 2020). CD8 naive samples were CD45RO-negative cells positively selected for CCR7, giving a CD45RA+CCR7+ population that excluded TemRA cells. The library was prepared using the immunoSEQ multiplex PCR assay. Entries here come from immuneACCESS through TCRdb and include only in-frame sequences with V and J called. Some clones fail to appear in such tables; in the studies checked, an unresolved V gene covers under half of the shortfall, and the cause of the remainder is unknown. A total of 2 million or so clones appear in this sample, about 94% of them only once. Around 1.1% of the sample belongs to the ten largest clones. Specimen: naive CD8+ T cells sorted from blood. This sample's cell subset or site label indicates: CD45RA+CCR7+. The receptors derive from a man aged 18 to 35 in good health.

The chain couples TRBV5-8 to TRBJ2-2, with D tentatively TRBD1 or TRBD2 (6 bases each). V was pared by 3 bases and J by 5 bases, with 8 bases between. The CDR3 runs to 13 residues. Germline lookup yields CDR1 SGHTS and CDR2 YDEGEE. Here the CDR3 reads CASSWRGTGELFF. In DNA, the CDR3 is TGTGCCAGCAGCTGGAGGGGGACCGGGGAGCTGTTTTTT.

The rearrangement links TRBV30 to TRBJ2-3, with TRBD1 identical over 8 bases. The CDR3 extends over 11 amino acids. Trimming took 6 bases from V and 6 from J; bases not matched to a gene: 2. Germline V gene sequence: CDR1 GTSNPN, CDR2 SVGIG (reference sequence). The CDR3 here is CACTGGDTQYF. DNA for the CDR3: TGTGCCTGCACAGGGGGTGATACGCAGTATTTT.

Here the CDR3 reads CASSPWGAGGNSNEQYF. CDR3 in DNA: TGTGCCAGCAGCCCTTGGGGAGCGGGGGGCAATAGTAACGAGCAGTACTTC. The chain combines TRBV13 with TRBJ2-7; 9 bases match TRBD2. CDR1 is PRHDT and CDR2 is FYEKMQ in the germline V gene (reference sequence). Germline trimming cut 5 bases from V and 5 bases from J; bases unmatched to any gene: 16. The CDR3 runs to 17 residues.

The chain links TRBV7-9 to TRBJ2-3; 10 nucleotides match TRBD2. This CDR3 has 17 residues. The V gene's germline CDR1 is SEHNR and CDR2 FQNEAQ (reference sequence). The trim removed 5 bases at V and 2 bases at J, leaving 10 bases unmatched. CDR3 protein: CASSAPWTSGDTDTQYF. CDR3 coding DNA: TGTGCCAGCAGCGCCCCTTGGACTAGCGGAGACACAGATACGCAGTATTTT. The whole variable domain, filled in from reference TRBV7-9 and TRBJ2-3, reads DTGVSQNPRHKITKRGQNVTFRCDPISEHNRLYWYRQTLGQGPEFLTYFQNEAQLEKSRLLSDRFSAERPKGSFSTLEIQRTEQGDSAMYLCASSAPWTSGDTDTQYFGPGTRLTVL.

This clone was counted once. The rearrangement uses TRBV9 and TRBJ2-7, with unresolved D. The CDR3 has 16 amino acids. Trimming removed 4 bases from V and 7 bases from J, with 24 bases in between. The V gene's germline CDR1 is SGDLS and CDR2 YYNGEE. In nucleotides, the CDR3 is TGTGCCAGCAGCCCCTTGGCTGGCTCGTTTCTGGGGGAGCAGTACTTC. It encodes CASSPLAGSFLGEQYF.

The chain couples TRBV10-3 to TRBJ1-2; tentative D call: TRBD1 (5 bases). The CDR3 is 12 residues long. Germline V gene data show CDR1 as ENHRY and CDR2 as SYGVKD. The V and J ends lost 5 bases and 2 bases respectively, with 6 bases between them. DNA for the CDR3: TGTGCCATCAGTACAGGAAACTATGGCTACACCTTC. Translating it yields CAISTGNYGYTF.

The chain couples TRBV7-9 to TRBJ2-7; 8 positions agree with TRBD1. CDR3 length: 15 residues. J gave up 3 bases and V 5 bases, and 9 bases lay outside the gene matches. Germline CDR1 SEHNR, CDR2 FQNEAQ (reference sequence). The CDR3 sequence is CASSNRQGKHYEQYF. The CDR3 DNA follows: TGTGCCAGCAGCAATCGACAGGGGAAGCACTACGAGCAGTACTTC. The whole variable domain, filled in from reference TRBV7-9 and TRBJ2-7, reads DTGVSQNPRHKITKRGQNVTFRCDPISEHNRLYWYRQTLGQGPEFLTYFQNEAQLEKSRLLSDRFSAERPKGSFSTLEIQRTEQGDSAMYLCASSNRQGKHYEQYFGPGTRLTVT.

With regard to this clone: Other nucleotide sequences in the sample specify the same CDR3. The chain's CDR3 is CASSSGTSYEQYF. CDR3 DNA sequence: TGTGCCAGCAGCTCCGGGACCAGCTACGAGCAGTACTTC. The chain joins TRBV27 to TRBJ2-7, with D perhaps assigned TRBD1 or TRBD2 (5 bases each). Germline V gives CDR1 MNHEY, CDR2 SMNVEV (reference sequence). The germline V and J ends were trimmed by 6 bases and 3 bases, with 12 bases remaining between them. The CDR3 spans 13 residues.

With regard to this clone: Other DNA sequences in this specimen translate into the identical CDR3. CDR3 region: CASSVDSYEQYF. The CDR3, as DNA: TGTGCCAGCAGCGTTGACAGCTACGAGCAGTACTTC. The chain carries TRBV7-9 and TRBJ2-7, with D possibly being TRBD1 (5 bases). The CDR3 runs to 12 residues. V was shortened by 5 bases and J by 3 bases, with 8 bases between the two germline ends. Germline assignment: CDR1 SEHNR and CDR2 FQNEAQ (reference sequence).

V and J are TRBV27 and TRBJ2-7; the D gene could be TRBD1 or TRBD2 (5 bases each). The germline gives CDR1 MNHEY, CDR2 SMNVEV (reference sequence). The CDR3 totals 13 residues. V lost 4 bases, J lost 2 bases, and 9 bases lay in between. The CDR3: CASSWQGPYEQYF. CDR3 in DNA: TGTGCCAGCAGTTGGCAGGGACCCTACGAGCAGTACTTC.

This rearrangement joins TRBV10-3 to TRBJ2-7, with D tentatively TRBD1 (5 bases). This CDR3 has 12 amino acids. The germline V gene has CDR1 ENHRY and CDR2 SYGVKD. The V end was cut by 3 bases, the J end by 9 bases, with 12 bases between. The CDR3 region has the DNA TGTGCCATCAGTGATTCAGGGTCGTGGCAGTACTTC. Translation: CAISDSGSWQYF.

The chain employs TRBV27 and TRBJ1-5; TRBD1 matches 11 bases. The length of the CDR3 is 16 residues. Trimming cost V 4 bases and J 7 bases; bases outside gene matches: 9. Germline V gene data show CDR1 as MNHEY and CDR2 as SMNVEV (reference sequence). The CDR3 nucleotides are TGTGCCAGCAGTTCCCTGGACAGGGGGCTGGGGCAGCCCCAGCATTTT. Translation: CASSSLDRGLGQPQHF.

The rearrangement uses TRBV25-1 and TRBJ1-1, with a tentative D call TRBD1 (5 bases). CDR3 length equals 17 residues. From germline, CDR1 is MGHDK and CDR2 SYGVNS. Between the trimmed V and J ends, which lost 0 bases and 1 base, there was a span of 15 bases. For the CDR3, the DNA is TGTGCCAGCAGTGAATATGTCCGGGGGGTAGGGAACACTGAAGCTTTCTTT. This codes for CASSEYVRGVGNTEAFF.

This chain joins TRBV6-5 and TRBJ2-7, with D possibly matching TRBD2 (6 bases). The CDR3 spans 14 residues. With 2 bases removed from V and 3 bases from J, the gap between germline ends came to 11 bases. In germline, CDR1 is MNHEY, CDR2 SVGAGI. The CDR3 loop is CASSYKGGHYEQYF. The CDR3 DNA follows: TGTGCCAGCAGTTACAAAGGAGGGCACTACGAGCAGTACTTC.

This clone was recorded once. V is TRBV6-5 and J is TRBJ2-6; tentative D call: TRBD1 (6 bases). The CDR3 is 14 residues long. Trimming stripped 5 bases from V and 1 base from J, with 6 bases between. CDR1 MNHEY and CDR2 SVGAGI come from the germline V gene. CDR3 region: CASSTGSGANVLTF. In DNA, the CDR3 is TGTGCCAGCAGTACAGGGTCTGGGGCCAACGTCCTGACTTTC.

The genes are TRBV19 and TRBJ1-1, with a tentative D call TRBD1 (6 bases). This CDR3 comprises 16 residues. V gave up 7 bases and J gave up 0 bases, with 18 bases separating them. Germline assignment: CDR1 LNHDA and CDR2 SQIVND (reference sequence). The CDR3 DNA sequence: TGTGCCAGTACCCCACTTTCGGACAGATTGAACACTGAAGCTTTCTTT. Translated, it gives CASTPLSDRLNTEAFF.

The chain recombines TRBV19 with TRBJ1-1; D unclear. V lost 4 bases and J 8 bases, leaving 8 bases between the germline ends. There are 11 residues in the CDR3. Germline assignment: CDR1 LNHDA and CDR2 SQIVND (reference sequence). CDR3 bases: TGTGCCAGTAGTAGAACGGAAGAAGCTTTCTTT. It specifies CASSRTEEAFF.

The CDR3 region has the DNA TGTGCCAGCAGCCCAAGGCGCGGGAGGGGTTATAGTGAGCAGTTCTTC. Translated: CASSPRRGRGYSEQFF. V is TRBV13 and J is TRBJ2-1, with 9 bases aligning to TRBD2. The trim removed 5 bases at V and 9 bases at J, leaving 14 bases unmatched. This CDR3 contains 16 residues. The germline V gene has CDR1 PRHDT and CDR2 FYEKMQ (reference sequence).

The count of this clone is one. Other DNA sequences of this sample code for an identical CDR3. The V call is TRBV4-1, the J call TRBJ2-7; D not resolved. The germline V and J ends were trimmed by 0 bases and 3 bases, with 9 bases remaining between them. CDR3 length: 14 residues. Per germline, CDR1 MGHRA and CDR2 YSYEKL. CDR3 residues: CASSQDRGGYEQYF. Written as DNA, the CDR3 is TGCGCCAGCAGCCAAGATCGAGGTGGCTACGAGCAGTACTTC.

Points on this clone: Distinct nucleotide sequences in the sample also encode this CDR3. The rearrangement joins TRBV30 to TRBJ1-5, with 7 bases identical to TRBD1. Trimming took 0 bases from V and 6 from J; bases not matched to a gene: 5. The CDR3 length is 14 residues. Germline V CDR1 and CDR2: GTSNPN, SVGIG (reference sequence). The CDR3 sequence: CAWSVGQGVQPQHF. DNA for the CDR3: TGTGCCTGGAGTGTAGGGCAGGGGGTTCAGCCCCAGCATTTT. Using reference TRBV30 and TRBJ1-5 for the parts outside the CDR3, the full variable domain is SQTIHQWPATLVQPVGSPLSLECTVEGTSNPNLYWYRQAAGRGLQLLFYSVGIGQISSEVPQNLSASRPQDRQFILSSKKLLLSDSGFYLCAWSVGQGVQPQHFGDGTRLSIL.

This clone was detected only once. The chain links TRBV7-9 to TRBJ2-7; perhaps D is TRBD1 or TRBD2 (5 bases each). V lost 5 bases to trimming and J lost 3 bases, with 14 bases between them. Germline CDR1 reads SEHNR; CDR2 reads FQNEAQ (reference sequence). This CDR3 spans 14 amino acids. The CDR3: CASSTGTAGYEQYF. The DNA of the CDR3 is TGTGCCAGCAGCACCGGGACGGCGGGCTACGAGCAGTACTTC.

The chain is built from TRBV28 and TRBJ1-2; 9 bases agree with TRBD1. Trimming removed 6 bases from V and 4 bases from J; junction bases left unmatched: 6. Germline V gives CDR1 MDHEN, CDR2 SYDVKM. This CDR3 region has 14 residues. For the CDR3, the DNA is TGTGCCAGCAGCCTCAGGACAGGGGCCTATGGCTACACCTTC. Translated: CASSLRTGAYGYTF.

The chain uses TRBV28 and TRBJ1-2, with D unresolved. Trimming pared 4 bases from V and 8 bases from J, leaving 17 bases between. The CDR3 spans 14 residues. Germline V lookup: CDR1 MDHEN, CDR2 SYDVKM. The DNA for the CDR3 is TGTGCCAGCAGTTCAACCAGGTGGCACCGCGGCTACACCTTC. The encoded protein is CASSSTRWHRGYTF.

J is TRBJ1-1 and V is TRBV28; no reliable D call. The CDR3 is made up of 14 amino acids. Germline values: CDR1 MDHEN, CDR2 SYDVKM. V lost 5 bases and J lost 10, with 20 bases in between. Here the CDR3 reads CASSLRTFSKGAFF. The CDR3 DNA reads as TGTGCCAGCAGTCTTAGGACTTTCAGTAAAGGAGCTTTCTTT.

The chain is built from TRBV6-5 and TRBJ2-2; 7 bases are a match to TRBD1. The V segment lost 4 bases and the J segment 4 bases; nucleotides outside the gene matches: 3. The CDR3 loop spans 14 amino acids. Germline V gives CDR1 MNHEY, CDR2 SVGAGI. CDR3 nucleotides: TGTGCCAGCAGTTGGGACAGTACCACCGGGGAGCTGTTTTTT. It is translated as CASSWDSTTGELFF.

J is TRBJ1-6 and V is TRBV19, with D perhaps matching TRBD1 (5 bases). The V end lost 6 bases, the J end lost 9 bases, and 18 bases lay between the germline ends. The CDR3 is 15 amino acids. The germline V gene has CDR1 LNHDA and CDR2 SQIVND (reference sequence). The CDR3 region is CASSPQGALGSPLHF. The CDR3 DNA follows: TGTGCCAGTAGCCCCCAGGGCGCCTTAGGTTCACCCCTCCACTTT.

The V gene is TRBV5-1, the J gene TRBJ1-6; 7 bases are a match to TRBD1. CDR1 and CDR2 from the germline V gene are SGHRS and YFSETQ. The ends lost 1 base at V and 0 bases at J; junction bases unmatched: 4. The CDR3 totals 17 residues. The CDR3 sequence is CASSLTGASSYNSPLHF. In nucleotides, the CDR3 is TGCGCCAGCAGCTTGACAGGGGCGAGCTCCTATAATTCACCCCTCCACTTT.

The chain links TRBV7-8 to TRBJ2-3, with a possible D match to TRBD2 (5 bases). V shed 5 bases and J shed 3 bases, with 18 bases lying between them. The CDR3 is made up of 16 amino acids. Germline V gene lookup returns CDR1 SGHVS and CDR2 FQNEAQ. CDR3 region: CASSPSLAEVTDTQYF. CDR3 DNA sequence: TGTGCCAGCAGCCCTAGTCTAGCCGAGGTGACAGATACGCAGTATTTT.

V is TRBV5-5 and J is TRBJ1-4, with D hard to call. Trimming shortened V by 0 bases and J by 4 bases, and 7 bases separated the two germline ends. The CDR3 totals 14 residues. CDR1 is SGHKS, CDR2 YYEKEE, per germline (reference sequence). The CDR3 nucleotides read TGTGCCAGCAGCTTGGATACTTATAATGAAAAACTGTTTTTT. Translation: CASSLDTYNEKLFF.

The genes are TRBV5-6 and TRBJ1-6; D might be TRBD1 (5 bases). The CDR3 consists of 15 residues. Germline V gene data show CDR1 as SGHDT and CDR2 as YYEEEE. V was trimmed by 0 bases and J by 10 bases, leaving 14 bases between them. This CDR3 reads CASSLVIGVGSPLHF. The CDR3 DNA sequence: TGTGCCAGCAGCTTGGTCATAGGGGTAGGGTCACCCCTCCACTTT.

The CDR3 DNA reads as TGTGCCAGCAGTGCAGGGGAGGTTGGGGGCTACACCTTC. It translates to CASSAGEVGGYTF. The rearrangement links TRBV2 to TRBJ1-2, with a weak D call TRBD1 (6 bases). This CDR3 spans 13 amino acids. V was trimmed by 4 bases and J by 8 bases, leaving 14 bases between them. Germline CDR1 and CDR2: SNHLY and FYNNEI.